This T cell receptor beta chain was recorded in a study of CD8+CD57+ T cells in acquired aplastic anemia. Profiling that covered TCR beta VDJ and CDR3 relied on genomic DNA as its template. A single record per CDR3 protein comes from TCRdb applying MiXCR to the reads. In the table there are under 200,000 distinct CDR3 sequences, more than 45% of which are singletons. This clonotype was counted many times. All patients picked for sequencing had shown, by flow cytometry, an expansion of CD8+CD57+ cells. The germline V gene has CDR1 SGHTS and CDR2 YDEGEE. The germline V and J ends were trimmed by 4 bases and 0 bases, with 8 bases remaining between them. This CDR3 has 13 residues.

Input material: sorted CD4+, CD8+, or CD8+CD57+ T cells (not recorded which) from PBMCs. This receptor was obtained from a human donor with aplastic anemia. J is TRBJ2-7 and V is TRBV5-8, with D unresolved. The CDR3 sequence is CASSHQDSYEQYF. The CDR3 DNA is TGTGCCAGCAGCCACCAAGACTCCTACGAGCAGTACTTC.